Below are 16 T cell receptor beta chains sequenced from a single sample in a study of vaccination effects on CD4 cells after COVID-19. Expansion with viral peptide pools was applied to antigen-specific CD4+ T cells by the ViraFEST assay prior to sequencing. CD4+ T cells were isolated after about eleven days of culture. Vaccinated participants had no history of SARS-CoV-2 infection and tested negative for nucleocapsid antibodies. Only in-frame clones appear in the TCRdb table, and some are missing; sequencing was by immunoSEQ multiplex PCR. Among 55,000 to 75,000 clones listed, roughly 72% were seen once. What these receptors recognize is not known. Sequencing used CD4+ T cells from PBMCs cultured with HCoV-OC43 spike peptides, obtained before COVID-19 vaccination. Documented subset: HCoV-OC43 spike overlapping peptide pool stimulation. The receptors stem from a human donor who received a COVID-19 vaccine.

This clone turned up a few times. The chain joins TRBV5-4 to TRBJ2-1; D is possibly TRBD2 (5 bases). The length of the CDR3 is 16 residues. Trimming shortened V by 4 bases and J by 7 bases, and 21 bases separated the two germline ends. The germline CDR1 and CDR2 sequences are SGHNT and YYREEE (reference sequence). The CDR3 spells CASSPMWGATGNEQFF. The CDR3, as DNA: TGTGCCAGCAGCCCCATGTGGGGAGCCACGGGGAATGAGCAGTTCTTC.

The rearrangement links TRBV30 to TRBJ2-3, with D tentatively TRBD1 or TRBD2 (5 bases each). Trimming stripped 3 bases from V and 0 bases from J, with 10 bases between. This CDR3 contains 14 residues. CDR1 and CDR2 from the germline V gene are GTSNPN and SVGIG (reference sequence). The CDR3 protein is CAWRRGRSTDTQYF. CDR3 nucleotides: TGTGCCTGGAGGAGGGGCAGAAGCACAGATACGCAGTATTTT.

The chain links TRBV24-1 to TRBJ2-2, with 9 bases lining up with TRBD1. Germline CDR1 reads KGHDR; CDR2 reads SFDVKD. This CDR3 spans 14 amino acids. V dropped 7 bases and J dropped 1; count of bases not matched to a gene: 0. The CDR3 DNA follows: TGTGCCACCAGGGGACAGGGGAACACCGGGGAGCTGTTTTTT. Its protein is CATRGQGNTGELFF.

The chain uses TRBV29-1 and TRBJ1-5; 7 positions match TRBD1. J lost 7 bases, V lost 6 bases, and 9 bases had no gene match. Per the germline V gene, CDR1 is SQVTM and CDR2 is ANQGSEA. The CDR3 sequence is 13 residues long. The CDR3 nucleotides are TGCAGCGTCACGACAGGGTTCGAACAGCCCCAGCATTTT. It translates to CSVTTGFEQPQHF.

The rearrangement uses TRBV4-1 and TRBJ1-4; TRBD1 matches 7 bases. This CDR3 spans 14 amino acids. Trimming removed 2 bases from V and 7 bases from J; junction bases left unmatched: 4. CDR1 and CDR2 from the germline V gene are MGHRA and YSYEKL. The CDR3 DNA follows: TGCGCCAGCAGCCAATCAGGGGGGGGTGAAAAACTGTTTTTT. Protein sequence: CASSQSGGGEKLFF.

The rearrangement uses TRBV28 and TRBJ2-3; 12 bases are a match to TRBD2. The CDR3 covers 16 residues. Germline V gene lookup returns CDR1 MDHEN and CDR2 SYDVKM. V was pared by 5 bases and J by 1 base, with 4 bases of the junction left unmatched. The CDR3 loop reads CASSLAGGLRTDTQYF. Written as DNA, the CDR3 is TGTGCCAGCAGTCTAGCGGGGGGGCTTCGCACAGATACGCAGTATTTT.

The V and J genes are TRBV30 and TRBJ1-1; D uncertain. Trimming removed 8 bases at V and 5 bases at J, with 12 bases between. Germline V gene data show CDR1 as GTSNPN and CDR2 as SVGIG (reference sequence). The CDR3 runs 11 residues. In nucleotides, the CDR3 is TGTGCCGGAAGCGGACGGACTGAAGCTTTCTTT. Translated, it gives CAGSGRTEAFF.

The CDR3 bases are TGTGCCAGCAGTCTAGGGGTCTGGAGACAGTTTAGTTTTACGCAGTATTTT. Its protein product is CASSLGVWRQFSFTQYF. The chain is built from TRBV11-2 and TRBJ2-3; a possible D gene is TRBD1 (5 bases). Per the germline V gene, CDR1 is SGHAT and CDR2 is FQNNGV. V was trimmed by 6 bases and J by 8 bases, leaving 27 bases between them. The CDR3 totals 17 residues.

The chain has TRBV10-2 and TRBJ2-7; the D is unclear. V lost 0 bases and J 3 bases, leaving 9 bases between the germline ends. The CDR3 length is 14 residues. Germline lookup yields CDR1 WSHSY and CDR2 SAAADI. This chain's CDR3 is CASSESASYYEQYV. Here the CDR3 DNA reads TGCGCCAGCAGTGAGTCGGCCAGCTACTACGAGCAGTACGTC.

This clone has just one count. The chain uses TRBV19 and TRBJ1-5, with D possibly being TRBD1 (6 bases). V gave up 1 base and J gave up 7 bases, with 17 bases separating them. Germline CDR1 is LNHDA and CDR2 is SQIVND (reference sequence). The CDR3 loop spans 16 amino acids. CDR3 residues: CASSIAAGERGQPQHF. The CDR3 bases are TGTGCCAGTAGTATAGCGGCAGGGGAAAGAGGGCAGCCCCAGCATTTT. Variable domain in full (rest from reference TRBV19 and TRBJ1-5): DGGITQSPKYLFRKEGQNVTLSCEQNLNHDAMYWYRQDPGQGLRLIYYSQIVNDFQKGDIAEGYSVSREKKESFPLTVTSAQKNPTAFYLCASSIAAGERGQPQHFGDGTRLSIL.

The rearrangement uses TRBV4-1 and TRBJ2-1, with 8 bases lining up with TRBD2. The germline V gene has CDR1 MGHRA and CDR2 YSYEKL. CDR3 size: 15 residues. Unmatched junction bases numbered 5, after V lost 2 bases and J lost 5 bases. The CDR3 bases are TGCGCCAGCAGCCAACAAACTAGCGGAAACAATGAGCAGTTCTTC. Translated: CASSQQTSGNNEQFF.

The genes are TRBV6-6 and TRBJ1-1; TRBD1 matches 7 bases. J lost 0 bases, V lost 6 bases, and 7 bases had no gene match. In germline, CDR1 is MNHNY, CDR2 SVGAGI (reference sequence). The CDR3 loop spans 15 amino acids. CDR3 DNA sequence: TGTGCCAGCAGGAGAGACAGGGCTATGAACACTGAAGCTTTCTTT. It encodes CASRRDRAMNTEAFF.

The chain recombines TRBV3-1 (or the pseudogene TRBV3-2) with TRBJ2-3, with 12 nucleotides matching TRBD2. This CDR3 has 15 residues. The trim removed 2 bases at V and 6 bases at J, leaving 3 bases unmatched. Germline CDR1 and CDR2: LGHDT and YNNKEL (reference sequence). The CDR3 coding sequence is TGTGCCAGCAGCCAAATGACTAGCGGGGGTGATACGCAGTATTTT. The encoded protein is CASSQMTSGGDTQYF.

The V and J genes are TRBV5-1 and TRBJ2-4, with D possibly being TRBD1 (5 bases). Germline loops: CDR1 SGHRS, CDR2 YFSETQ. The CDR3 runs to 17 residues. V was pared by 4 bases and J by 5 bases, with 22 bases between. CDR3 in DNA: TGCGCCAGCAGCCGAAGAACAGGTCTGGGGCTCGAAAACATTCAGTACTTC. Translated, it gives CASSRRTGLGLENIQYF. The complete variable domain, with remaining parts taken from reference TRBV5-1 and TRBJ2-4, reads KAGVTQTPRYLIKTRGQQVTLSCSPISGHRSVSWYQQTPGQGLQFLFEYFSETQRNKGNFPGRFSGRQFSNSRSEMNVSTLELGDSALYLCASSRRTGLGLENIQYFGAGTRLSVL.

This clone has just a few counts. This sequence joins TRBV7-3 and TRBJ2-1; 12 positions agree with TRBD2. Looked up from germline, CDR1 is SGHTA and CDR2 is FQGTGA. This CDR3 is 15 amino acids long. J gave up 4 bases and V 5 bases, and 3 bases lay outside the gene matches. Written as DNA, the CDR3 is TGTGCCAGCAGCCTAGCGGGGGGGCGATACAATGAGCAGTTCTTC. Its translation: CASSLAGGRYNEQFF.

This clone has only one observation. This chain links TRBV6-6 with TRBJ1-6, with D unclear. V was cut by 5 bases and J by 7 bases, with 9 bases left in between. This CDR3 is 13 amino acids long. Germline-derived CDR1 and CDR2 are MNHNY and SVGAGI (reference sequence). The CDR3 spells CASSADLNSPLHF. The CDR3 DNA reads TGTGCCAGCAGTGCCGACCTGAATTCACCCCTCCACTTT.